Listed here is a single T cell receptor (beta chain). The antigen remains undetermined. Assay: immunoSEQ multiplex PCR; the TCRdb copy retains only in-frame clones and omits some. The data hold more than 15,000 clones, with approximately 82% observed a single time. This sample is drawn from a study of CD4 T cells in relation to SARS-CoV-2 and coronaviruses. Looking at the study overall: PBMCs were cultured with antigen for roughly 10 days before TCR beta sequencing. Study-level results: Roughly three fifths of donors had memory CD4+ clonotypes crossrecognizing SARS-CoV-2 and common cold coronavirus spike.

The unexposed donors gave CD4+ T cells in about 2011-2018, prior to COVID-19. CD4+ T cells were isolated from the cells after more than 8 days of culture. Unexposed-donor CD4+ T cells were probed with SARS-CoV-2 S/N and four cold-coronavirus spikes, cells permitting. The CDR3 is 13 amino acids. V was pared by 6 bases and J by 7 bases, with 12 bases between. Germline-derived CDR1 and CDR2 are LNHDA and SQIVND (reference sequence). The material sequenced was CD4+ T cells from PBMCs, cultured in vitro. The clonotype was recovered from a human donor in good health. The V call is TRBV19, the J call TRBJ2-2, with no clear D. DNA of the CDR3: TGTGCCAGTAGCAGATCCGGTTTCGGGGAGCTGTTTTTT. As protein: CASSRSGFGELFF.